This T cell receptor (beta chain) derives from a study of T cell changes during pregnancy in multiple sclerosis. Profiling relied on immunoSEQ multiplex PCR, and the TCRdb table lists in-frame clones only, not all of them. The sample holds 100,000 to 150,000 clones; 90% to 95% are singletons and the top ten take around 6%. Germline V gene sequence: CDR1 LNHDA, CDR2 SQIVND (reference sequence). CDR3 size: 15 residues. V was pared by 0 bases and J by 5 bases, with 4 bases of the junction left unmatched. The chain recombines TRBV19 with TRBJ1-5, with TRBD1 matching 7 bases. This receptor was obtained from a female donor with multiple sclerosis, enrolled in a pregnancy study. The sequenced sample was peripheral blood, obtained before pregnancy. The chain's CDR3 is CASSIDWRGHQPQHF. The CDR3 DNA reads as TGTGCCAGTAGTATAGATTGGAGGGGGCATCAGCCCCAGCATTTT.